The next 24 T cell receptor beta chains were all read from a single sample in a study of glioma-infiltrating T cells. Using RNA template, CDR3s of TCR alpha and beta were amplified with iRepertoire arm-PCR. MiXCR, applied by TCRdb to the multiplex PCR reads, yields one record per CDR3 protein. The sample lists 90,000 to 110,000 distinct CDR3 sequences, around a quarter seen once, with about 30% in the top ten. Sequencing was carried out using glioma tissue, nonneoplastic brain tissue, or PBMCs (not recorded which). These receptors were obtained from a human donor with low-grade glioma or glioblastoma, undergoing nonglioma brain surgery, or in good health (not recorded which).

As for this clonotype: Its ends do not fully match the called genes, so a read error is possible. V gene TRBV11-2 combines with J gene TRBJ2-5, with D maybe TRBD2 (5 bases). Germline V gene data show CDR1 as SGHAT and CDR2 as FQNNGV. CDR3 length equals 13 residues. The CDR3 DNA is TGTGTCAGCAGCACAAGCGGCCTAGGGACCCAGTACTTC. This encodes CVSSTSGLGTQYF.

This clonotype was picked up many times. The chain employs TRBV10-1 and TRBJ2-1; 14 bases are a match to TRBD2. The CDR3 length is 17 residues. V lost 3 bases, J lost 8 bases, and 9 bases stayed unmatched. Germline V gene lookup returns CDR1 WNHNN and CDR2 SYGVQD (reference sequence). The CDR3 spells CASSDGQGLAGADEQFF. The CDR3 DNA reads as TGCGCCAGCAGTGACGGACAGGGACTAGCGGGAGCCGATGAGCAGTTCTTC.

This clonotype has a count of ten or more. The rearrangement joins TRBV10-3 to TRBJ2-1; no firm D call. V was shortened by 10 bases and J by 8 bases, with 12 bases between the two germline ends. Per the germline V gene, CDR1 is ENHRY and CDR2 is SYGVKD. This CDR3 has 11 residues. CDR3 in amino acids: CASTHNDEQFF. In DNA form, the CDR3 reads TGTGCCAGCACCCACAACGATGAGCAGTTCTTC.

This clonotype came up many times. CDR3 loop: CASSEGAVHNSPLHF. CDR3 bases: TGTGCCAGCAGTGAAGGGGCAGTCCATAATTCACCCCTCCACTTT. The genes are TRBV6-1 and TRBJ1-6; D not certain. CDR1 and CDR2 from the germline V gene are MNHNS and SASEGT. The CDR3 extends over 15 amino acids. V shed 1 base and J shed 5 bases, with 9 bases lying between them.

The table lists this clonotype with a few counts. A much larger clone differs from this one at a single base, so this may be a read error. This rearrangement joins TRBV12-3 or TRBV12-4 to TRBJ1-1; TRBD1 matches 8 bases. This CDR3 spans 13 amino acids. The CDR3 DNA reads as TGTGCCAGCAGTGGACAGGGTATCACTGAAGCTTCCTTT. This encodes CASSGQGITEASF.

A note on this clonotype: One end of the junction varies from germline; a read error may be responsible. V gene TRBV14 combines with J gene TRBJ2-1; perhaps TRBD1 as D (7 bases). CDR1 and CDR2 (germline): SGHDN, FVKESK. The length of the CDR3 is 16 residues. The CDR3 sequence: CAISQGGRGPQDEQFF. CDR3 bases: TGTGCCATCAGCCAGGGGGGAAGGGGTCCCCAGGATGAGCAGTTCTTC.

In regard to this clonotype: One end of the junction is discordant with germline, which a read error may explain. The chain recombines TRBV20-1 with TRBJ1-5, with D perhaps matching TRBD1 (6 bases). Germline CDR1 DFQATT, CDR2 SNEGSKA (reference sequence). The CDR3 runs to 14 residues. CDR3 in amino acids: CSVDRSSGNQHQHF. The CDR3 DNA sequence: TGCAGTGTCGACAGGAGTTCGGGCAATCAGCACCAGCATTTT.

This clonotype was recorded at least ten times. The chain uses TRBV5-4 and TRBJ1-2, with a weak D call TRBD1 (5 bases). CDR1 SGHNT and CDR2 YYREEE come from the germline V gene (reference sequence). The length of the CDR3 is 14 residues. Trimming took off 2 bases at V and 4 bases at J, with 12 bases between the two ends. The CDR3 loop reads CASSFGGSPYGYTF. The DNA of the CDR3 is TGTGCCAGCAGCTTCGGGGGATCCCCCTATGGCTACACCTTC.

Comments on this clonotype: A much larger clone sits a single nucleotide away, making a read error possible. In DNA, the CDR3 is TGTGCCAGCTCACCGGGCTCCGGCGGGAGCTACGAGCAGTACTTC. Residues: CASSPGSGGSYEQYF. The genes are TRBV18 and TRBJ2-7; 7 bases match TRBD2. Germline CDR1 reads KGHSH; CDR2 reads LQKENI. CDR3 length equals 15 residues. Trimming removed 3 bases from V and 3 bases from J; junction bases left unmatched: 8.

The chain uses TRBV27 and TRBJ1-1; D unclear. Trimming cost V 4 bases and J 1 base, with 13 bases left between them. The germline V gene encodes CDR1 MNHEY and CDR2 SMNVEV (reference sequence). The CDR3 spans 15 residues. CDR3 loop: CASSSSRHPNTEAFF. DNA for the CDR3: TGTGCCAGCAGTTCATCCAGACATCCGAACACTGAAGCTTTCTTT.

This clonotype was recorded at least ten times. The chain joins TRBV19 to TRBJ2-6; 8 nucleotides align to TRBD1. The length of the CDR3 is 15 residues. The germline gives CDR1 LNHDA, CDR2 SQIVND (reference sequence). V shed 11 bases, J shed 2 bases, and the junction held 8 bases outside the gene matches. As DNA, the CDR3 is TGTGCCGGGGGACAGGTCAGTGCTGGGGCCAACGTCCTGACTTTC. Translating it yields CAGGQVSAGANVLTF.

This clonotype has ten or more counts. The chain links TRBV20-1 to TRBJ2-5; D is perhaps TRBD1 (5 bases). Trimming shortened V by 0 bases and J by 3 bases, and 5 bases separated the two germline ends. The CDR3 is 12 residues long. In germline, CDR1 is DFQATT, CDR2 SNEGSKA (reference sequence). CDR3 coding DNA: TGCAGTGCTAGAGACAGGGAAGAGACCCAGTACTTC. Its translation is CSARDREETQYF.

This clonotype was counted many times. The CDR3 DNA sequence: TGTGCCAGCAGTTACTCCTGGACAGAGCAAAACAATGAGCAGTTCTTC. Encoded protein: CASSYSWTEQNNEQFF. The J gene is TRBJ2-1, the V gene TRBV6-2 or TRBV6-3, with D perhaps matching TRBD1 (6 bases). The CDR3 is made up of 16 amino acids. In germline, CDR1 is MNHEY, CDR2 SVGEGT. Trimming took off 0 bases at V and 5 bases at J, with 14 bases between the two ends.

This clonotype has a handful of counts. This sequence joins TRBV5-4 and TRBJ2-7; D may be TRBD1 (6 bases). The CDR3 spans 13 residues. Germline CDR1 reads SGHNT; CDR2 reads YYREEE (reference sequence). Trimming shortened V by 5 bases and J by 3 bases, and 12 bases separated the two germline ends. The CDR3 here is CASSPDRNYEQYF. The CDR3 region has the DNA TGTGCCAGCAGTCCGGACAGAAACTACGAGCAGTACTTC.

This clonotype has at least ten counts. The CDR3 region has the DNA TGTGCCACCAGCACCAGACAGGGGGGCGCAGATACGCAGTATTTT. It encodes CATSTRQGGADTQYF. This chain links TRBV15 with TRBJ2-3; 9 bases map to TRBD1. This CDR3 has 15 amino acids. The ends lost 4 bases at V and 4 bases at J; junction bases unmatched: 6. Germline V gene lookup returns CDR1 LNHNV and CDR2 YYDKDF (reference sequence).

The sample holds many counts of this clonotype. CDR3 sequence reads: CASSRQGTAFF. In DNA form, the CDR3 reads TGTGCCAGCAGTAGACAGGGTACGGCTTTCTTT. The chain is built from TRBV6-1 and TRBJ1-1; 7 nucleotides align to TRBD1. With 5 bases clipped from V and 11 bases from J, the junction kept 5 bases outside the gene matches. CDR1 MNHNS and CDR2 SASEGT come from the germline V gene. There are 11 residues in the CDR3.

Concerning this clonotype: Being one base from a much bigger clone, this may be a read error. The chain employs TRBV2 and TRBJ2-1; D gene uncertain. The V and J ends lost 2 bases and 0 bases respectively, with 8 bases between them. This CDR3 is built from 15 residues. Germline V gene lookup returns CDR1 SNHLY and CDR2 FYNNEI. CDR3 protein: CASSELVSSYNEQFF. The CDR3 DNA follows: TGTGCCAGCAGTGAATTAGTCAGCTCCTACAATGAGCAGTTCTTC.

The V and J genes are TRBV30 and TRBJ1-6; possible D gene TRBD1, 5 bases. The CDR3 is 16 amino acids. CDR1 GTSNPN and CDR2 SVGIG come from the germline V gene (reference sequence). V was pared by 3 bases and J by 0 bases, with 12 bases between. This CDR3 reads CAWRRTLSSYNSPLHF. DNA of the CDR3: TGTGCCTGGAGACGGACACTGAGCTCCTATAATTCACCCCTCCACTTT.

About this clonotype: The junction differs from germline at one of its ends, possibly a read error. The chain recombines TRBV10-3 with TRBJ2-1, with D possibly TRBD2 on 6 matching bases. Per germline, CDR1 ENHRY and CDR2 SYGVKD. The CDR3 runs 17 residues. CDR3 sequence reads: CGISEYGTPNLENEQFF. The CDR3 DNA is TGTGGCATCAGTGAGTACGGGACTCCGAACCTAGAGAATGAGCAGTTCTTC.

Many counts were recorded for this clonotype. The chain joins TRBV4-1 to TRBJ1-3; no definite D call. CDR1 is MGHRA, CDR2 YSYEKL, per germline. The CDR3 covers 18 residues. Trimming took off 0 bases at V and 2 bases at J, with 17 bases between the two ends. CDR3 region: CASSQDKSKGLAGNTIYF. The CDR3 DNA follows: TGCGCCAGCAGCCAAGATAAGAGTAAGGGTTTGGCTGGAAACACCATATATTTT.

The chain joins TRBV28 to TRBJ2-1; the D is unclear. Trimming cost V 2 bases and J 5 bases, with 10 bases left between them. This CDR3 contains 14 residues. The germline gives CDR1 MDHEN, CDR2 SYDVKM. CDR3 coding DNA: TGTGCCAGCAGTTTACGCGCGTACAACAATGAGCAGTTCTTC. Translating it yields CASSLRAYNNEQFF.

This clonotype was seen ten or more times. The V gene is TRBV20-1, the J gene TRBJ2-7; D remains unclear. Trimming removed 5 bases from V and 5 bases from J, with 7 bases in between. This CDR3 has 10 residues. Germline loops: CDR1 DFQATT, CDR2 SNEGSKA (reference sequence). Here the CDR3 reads CSAPRNEQYF. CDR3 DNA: TGCAGTGCTCCCCGTAACGAGCAGTACTTC.

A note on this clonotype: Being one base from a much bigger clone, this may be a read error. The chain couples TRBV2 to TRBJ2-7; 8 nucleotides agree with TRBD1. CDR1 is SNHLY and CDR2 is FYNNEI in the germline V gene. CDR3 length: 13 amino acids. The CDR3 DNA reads TGTGACAGCAGTGACAGGGGCGCAGGGGAGCAGTACTTC. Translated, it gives CDSSDRGAGEQYF.

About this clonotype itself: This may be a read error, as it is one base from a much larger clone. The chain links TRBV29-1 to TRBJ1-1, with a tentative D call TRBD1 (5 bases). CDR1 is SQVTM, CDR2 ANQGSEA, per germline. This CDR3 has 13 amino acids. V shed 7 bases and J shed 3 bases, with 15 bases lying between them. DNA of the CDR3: TGCAGCGGAGGGGAGGTTGAGTACACTGAAGCTTTCTTT. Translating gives CSGGEVEYTEAFF.